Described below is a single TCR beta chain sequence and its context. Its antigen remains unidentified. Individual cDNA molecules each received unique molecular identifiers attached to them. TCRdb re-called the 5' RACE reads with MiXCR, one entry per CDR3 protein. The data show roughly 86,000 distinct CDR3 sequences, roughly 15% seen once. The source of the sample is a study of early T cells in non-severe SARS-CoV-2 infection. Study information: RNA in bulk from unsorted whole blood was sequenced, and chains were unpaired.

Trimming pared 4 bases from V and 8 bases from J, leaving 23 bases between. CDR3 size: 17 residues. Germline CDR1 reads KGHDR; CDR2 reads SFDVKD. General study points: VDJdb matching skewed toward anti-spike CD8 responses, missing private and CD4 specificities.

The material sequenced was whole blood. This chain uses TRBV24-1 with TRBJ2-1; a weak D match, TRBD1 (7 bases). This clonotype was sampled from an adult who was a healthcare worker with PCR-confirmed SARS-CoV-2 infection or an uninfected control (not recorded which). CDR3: CATSEGRPQGRDYEQFF. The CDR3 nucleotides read TGTGCCACCAGTGAAGGCCGTCCACAGGGGCGGGATTATGAGCAGTTCTTC.